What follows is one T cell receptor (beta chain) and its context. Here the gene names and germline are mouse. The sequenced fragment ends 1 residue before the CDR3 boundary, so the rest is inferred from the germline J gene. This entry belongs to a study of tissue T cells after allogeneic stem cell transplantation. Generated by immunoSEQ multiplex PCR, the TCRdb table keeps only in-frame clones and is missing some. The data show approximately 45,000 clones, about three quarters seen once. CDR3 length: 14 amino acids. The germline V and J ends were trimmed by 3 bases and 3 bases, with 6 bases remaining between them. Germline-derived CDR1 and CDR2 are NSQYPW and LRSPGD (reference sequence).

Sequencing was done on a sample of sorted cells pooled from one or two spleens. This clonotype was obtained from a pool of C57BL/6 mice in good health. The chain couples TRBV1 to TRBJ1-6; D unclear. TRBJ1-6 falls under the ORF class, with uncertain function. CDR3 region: CTCSAVNYNSPLYF. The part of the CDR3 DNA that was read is TGCACCTGCAGTGCGGTCAACTATAATTCGCCCCTCTAC.